This T cell receptor beta chain was sequenced for a study of control samples from healthy donors and cancer patients. TCRdb's copy holds only in-frame clones and misses some; the assay was immunoSEQ multiplex PCR. The profile shows around 140,000 clones, less than 95% of them singletons. The CDR3 loop spans 14 amino acids. CDR1 is SNHLY, CDR2 FYNNEI, per germline. The ends were cut back, 6 bases at V and 8 bases at J, with 16 bases in the middle. The rearrangement joins TRBV2 to TRBJ1-4; no clear D gene. This TCR came from a man between 18 and 29 years old in good health. The sequenced sample was blood. CDR3 residues: CASSSDGYSEKLFF. CDR3 coding DNA: TGTGCCAGCAGCTCCGACGGCTACTCCGAAAAACTGTTTTTT.